The sequence of this T cell receptor (beta chain) was determined in a study of identical twins. Overall study findings and caveats: Low generation-probability sequences were in excess among twin-shared out-of-frame alpha sequences. Zero-insertion analyses might be partly confounded by invariant T cells like MAIT and iNKT.

TCRdb re-derived calls from the 5' RACE reads in MiXCR, one entry per CDR3 protein. The table lists roughly 750,000 distinct CDR3 sequences, about 20% of them singletons. The CDR3 contains 15 residues. CDR1 LNHNV and CDR2 YYDKDF come from the germline V gene (reference sequence). The V segment lost 5 bases and the J segment 3 bases; nucleotides outside the gene matches: 6. For this clonotype: Its antigen remains unknown.

This same sample was also taken into another study, of T cells expressing NK-cell markers. That report notes: Sorted CD3+CD56+NKG2C+, CD3+CD56+NKG2C- and CD3+CD56-NKG2C+ T cells provided the TCR beta repertoires. Out of eight donors sequenced, seven tested HCMV-seropositive and the remaining one seronegative.

The specimen was PBMCs. The rearrangement uses TRBV15 and TRBJ2-1, with TRBD2 matching 8 bases. The receptor was derived from a woman under 30 in good health. The DNA for the CDR3 is TGTGCCACCAGCCCAGAGGGACTAGACTACAATGAGCAGTTCTTC. The encoded protein is CATSPEGLDYNEQFF.